A single TCR beta chain is shown here with its context. Other DNA variants within this sample encode the same CDR3. These data originate in a study of shared clonotypes between healthy human individuals. Cells designated naive CD8 were CD45RO-negative and were positively selected for CCR7, with terminally differentiated effector memory CD45RA+ cells excluded. Germline CDR1 SGDLS, CDR2 YYNGEE. Trimming stripped 0 bases from V and 3 bases from J, with 6 bases between. The CDR3 sequence is 14 residues long. Produced via immunoSEQ multiplex PCR; TCRdb's table is partial and in-frame only. The table shows about 2.2 million clones, with over 85% occurring only once.

This TCR was recovered from a man aged 18 to 30 in good health. Some clones in this sample may be carry-over from other donors' samples. The material sequenced was naive CD8+ T cells from PBMCs. V is TRBV9 and J is TRBJ2-2, with unresolved D. The CDR3 reads CASSVGADTGELFF. The CDR3, as DNA: TGTGCCAGCAGCGTAGGGGCAGACACCGGGGAGCTGTTTTTT.